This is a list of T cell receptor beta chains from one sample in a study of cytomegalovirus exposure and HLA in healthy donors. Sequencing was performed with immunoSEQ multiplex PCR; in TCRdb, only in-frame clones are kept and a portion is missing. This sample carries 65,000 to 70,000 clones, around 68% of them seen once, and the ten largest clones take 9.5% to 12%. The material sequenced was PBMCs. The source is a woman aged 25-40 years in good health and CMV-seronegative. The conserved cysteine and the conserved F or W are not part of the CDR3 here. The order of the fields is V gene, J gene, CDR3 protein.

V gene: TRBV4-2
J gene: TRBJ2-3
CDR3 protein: ASSQSASGGADTQY

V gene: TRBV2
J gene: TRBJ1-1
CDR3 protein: ASSELGQGAF

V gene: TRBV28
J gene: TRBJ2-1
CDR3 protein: ASSRLAGEDYNEQF

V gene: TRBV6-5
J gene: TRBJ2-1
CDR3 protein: ASSSGLPSSYNEQF

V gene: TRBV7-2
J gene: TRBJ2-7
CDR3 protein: ASSFDRSREQY

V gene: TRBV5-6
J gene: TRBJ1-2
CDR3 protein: ASTAGQGANYGYT

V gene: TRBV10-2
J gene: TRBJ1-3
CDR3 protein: ASSGQASGNTIY

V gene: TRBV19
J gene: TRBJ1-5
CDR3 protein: ASSRDRGGNQPQH

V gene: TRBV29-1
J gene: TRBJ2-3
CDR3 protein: SVVPSTVSTDTQY

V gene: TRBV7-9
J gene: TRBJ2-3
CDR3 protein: ASSLTGGGYTDTQY

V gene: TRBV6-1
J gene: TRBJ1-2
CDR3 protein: ASRKEPTGNYGYT

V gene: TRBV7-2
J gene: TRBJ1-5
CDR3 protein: ASSQGVGGYSNQPQH

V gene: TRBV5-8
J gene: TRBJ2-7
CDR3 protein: ASTAEGGDYEQY

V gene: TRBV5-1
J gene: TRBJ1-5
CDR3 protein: ASSYSGTEGNQPQH

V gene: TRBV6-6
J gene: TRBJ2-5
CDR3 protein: ASSRSGGQETQY

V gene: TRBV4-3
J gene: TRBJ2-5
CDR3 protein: ASSQERGGQETQY

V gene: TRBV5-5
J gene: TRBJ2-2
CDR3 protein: ASSDLGFTGELF

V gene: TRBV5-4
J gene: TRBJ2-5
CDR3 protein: ASSLAAGLETQY

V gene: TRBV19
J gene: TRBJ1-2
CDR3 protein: ASSIIGQRSNYGYT

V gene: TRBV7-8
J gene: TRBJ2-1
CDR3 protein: ASSWGLAEYNEQF

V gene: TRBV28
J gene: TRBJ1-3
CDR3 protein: ASSLWSGSGNTIY

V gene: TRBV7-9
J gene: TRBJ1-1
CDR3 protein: ASSRGGNTEAF

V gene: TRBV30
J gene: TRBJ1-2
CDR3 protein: AFWTGGHNGYT

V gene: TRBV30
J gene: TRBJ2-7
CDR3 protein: AWSVAGTGPYEQY

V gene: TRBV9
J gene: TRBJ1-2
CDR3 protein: ASSDPRQFRSSGGYT

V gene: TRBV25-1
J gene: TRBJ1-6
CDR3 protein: ASSVQDRDGSPLH

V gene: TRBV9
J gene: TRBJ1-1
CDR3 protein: ASSVVTGGFGDTEAF

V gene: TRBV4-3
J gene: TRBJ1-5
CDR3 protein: ASSQGTGGGPQH

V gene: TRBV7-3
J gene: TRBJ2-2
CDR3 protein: ASSPGTQNTGELF

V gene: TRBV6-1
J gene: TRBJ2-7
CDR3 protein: ASSESWEAFYEQY

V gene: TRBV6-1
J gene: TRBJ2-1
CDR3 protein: ASSLGLSDEQF

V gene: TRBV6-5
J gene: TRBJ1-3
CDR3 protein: ASSRTVVAGNTIY

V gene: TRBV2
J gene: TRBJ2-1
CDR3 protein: ASSEAYRAEQF

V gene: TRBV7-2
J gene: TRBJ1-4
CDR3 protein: ASSLEPSATNEKLF

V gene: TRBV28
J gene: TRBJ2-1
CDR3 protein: ASSKPGLLF

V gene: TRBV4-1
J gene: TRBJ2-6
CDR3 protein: ASSQGTGGSGANVLT

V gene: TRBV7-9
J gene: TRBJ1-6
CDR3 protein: ASSLTSSPGHYNSPLH

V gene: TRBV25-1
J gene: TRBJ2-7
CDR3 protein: ASSDPGQGLNEQY

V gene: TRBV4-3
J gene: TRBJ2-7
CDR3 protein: ASSQGADGYYEQY

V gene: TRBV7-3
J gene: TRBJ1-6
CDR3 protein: ASSAGANYNSPLH